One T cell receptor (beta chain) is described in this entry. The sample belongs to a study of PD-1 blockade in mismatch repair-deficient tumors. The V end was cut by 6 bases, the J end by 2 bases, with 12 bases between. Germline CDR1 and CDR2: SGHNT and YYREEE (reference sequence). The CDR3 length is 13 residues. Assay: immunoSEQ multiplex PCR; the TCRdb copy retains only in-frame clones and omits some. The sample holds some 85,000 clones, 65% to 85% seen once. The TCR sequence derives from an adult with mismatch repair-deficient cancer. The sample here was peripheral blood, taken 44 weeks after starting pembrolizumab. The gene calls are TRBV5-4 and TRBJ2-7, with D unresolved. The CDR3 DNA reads TGTGCCAGCACCCCGGACGGAACCTACGAGCAGTACTTC. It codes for CASTPDGTYEQYF.